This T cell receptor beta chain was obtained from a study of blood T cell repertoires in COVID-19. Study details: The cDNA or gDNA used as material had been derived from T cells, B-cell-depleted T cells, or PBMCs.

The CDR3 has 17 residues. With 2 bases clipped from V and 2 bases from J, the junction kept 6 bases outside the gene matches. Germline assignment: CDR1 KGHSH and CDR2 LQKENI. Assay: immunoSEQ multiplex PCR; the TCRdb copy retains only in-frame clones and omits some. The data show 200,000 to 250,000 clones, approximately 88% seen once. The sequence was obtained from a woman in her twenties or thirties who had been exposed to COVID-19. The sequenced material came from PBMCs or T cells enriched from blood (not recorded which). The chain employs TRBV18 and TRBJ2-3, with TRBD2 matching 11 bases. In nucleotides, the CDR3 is TGTGCCAGCTCACCAGTCCCTAGCGGGAGGATCACAGATACGCAGTATTTT. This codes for CASSPVPSGRITDTQYF.